This TCR beta chain emerged from a study of blood T cell repertoires in COVID-19. Study summary: Some COVID-19 samples were acute and others convalescent; all came from the United States, Italy and Spain.

Authors' methods: Reference gene primer amplification yielded estimated nucleated cell counts. The data were produced by immunoSEQ multiplex PCR, yet TCRdb's version contains in-frame clones alone and is incomplete. That table supplies the V and J calls and clone size; D and trimming were determined from the DNA. In the table there are about 140,000 clones, around 83% of which are singletons. Germline CDR1 reads KGHDR; CDR2 reads SFDVKD. The CDR3 is made up of 12 amino acids. The V end lost 3 bases, the J end lost 9 bases, and 10 bases lay between the germline ends. This sequence joins TRBV24-1 and TRBJ1-2; D gene ambiguous. The sequence came from a human donor with acute or convalescent COVID-19. The donor label of this sample is uncertain. The sequenced material came from peripheral blood. In DNA, the CDR3 is TGTGCCACCAGTGATCCCCTCACACGCTACACCTTC. As protein: CATSDPLTRYTF.